The 25 T cell receptor beta chains given below trace back to one sample, sequenced in a study of shared T cell receptors in the human thymus. The table came from immunoSEQ multiplex PCR; TCRdb's copy has only in-frame clones and leaves some out. The data hold 55,000 to 75,000 clones, with around 96% observed a single time. Input material: thymocytes. The source of these receptors is a human donor.

The chain combines TRBV10-3 with TRBJ1-1; 7 nucleotides align to TRBD1. V lost 6 bases and J lost 5; bases outside the gene matches: 9. Germline assignment: CDR1 ENHRY and CDR2 SYGVKD. This CDR3 comprises 14 residues. The CDR3, as DNA: TGTGCCATCAGAGGGGCTGACAGGGTGACTGAAGCTTTCTTT. Protein sequence: CAIRGADRVTEAFF.

This chain links TRBV15 with TRBJ2-7; TRBD1 is a possible D gene (5 bases). This CDR3 comprises 17 residues. Germline loops: CDR1 LNHNV, CDR2 YYDKDF (reference sequence). V was clipped by 0 bases and J by 2 bases, with 17 bases between them. This CDR3 is CATSRDKGRGRPYEQYF. CDR3 nucleotide sequence: TGTGCCACCAGCAGAGATAAGGGAAGGGGTAGGCCCTACGAGCAGTACTTC.

The chain recombines TRBV11-2 with TRBJ2-7; 7 bases align to TRBD1. Germline V CDR1 and CDR2: SGHAT, FQNNGV. V gave up 5 bases and J gave up 3 bases; unmatched junction bases: 10. CDR3 length: 15 residues. This CDR3 is CASSPHRGRGYEQYF. In DNA, the CDR3 is TGTGCCAGCAGCCCCCACAGGGGTAGGGGCTACGAGCAGTACTTC. The whole variable domain, filled in from reference TRBV11-2 and TRBJ2-7, reads EAGVAQSPRYKIIEKRQSVAFWCNPISGHATLYWYQQILGQGPKLLIQFQNNGVVDDSQLPKDRFSAERLKGVDSTLKIQPAKLEDSAVYLCASSPHRGRGYEQYFGPGTRLTVT.

This sequence joins TRBV4-2 and TRBJ1-2; D might be TRBD1 (5 bases). Germline-derived CDR1 and CDR2 are LGHNA and YNFKEQ. This CDR3 has 14 residues. The V gene lost 4 bases and the J gene lost 2 bases, with 11 bases spanning the gap. The CDR3 DNA follows: TGTGCCAGCAGCCTCGGGACGGCCAACTATGGCTACACCTTC. It translates to CASSLGTANYGYTF.

The gene calls are TRBV18 and TRBJ1-1; 10 positions match TRBD1. The CDR3 has 15 residues. The junction had 2 bases not matched to a gene; V was cut back by 0 bases and J by 4 bases. Germline CDR1 reads KGHSH; CDR2 reads LQKENI. CDR3 sequence reads: CASSPPDRGATEAFF. For the CDR3, the DNA is TGTGCCAGCTCACCACCGGACAGGGGGGCCACTGAAGCTTTCTTT.

Only a few counts were recorded for this clone. The chain combines TRBV6-1 with TRBJ2-2, with D maybe TRBD1 (5 bases). With 8 bases removed from V and 0 bases from J, the gap between germline ends came to 10 bases. The CDR3 totals 14 residues. CDR1 is MNHNS and CDR2 is SASEGT in the germline V gene. DNA for the CDR3: TGTGCCAGCGACGTGGGGCCGAACACCGGGGAGCTGTTTTTT. Translated, it gives CASDVGPNTGELFF.

The chain is built from TRBV27 and TRBJ2-7, with D maybe TRBD1 (5 bases). This CDR3 comprises 13 residues. Trimming removed 3 bases from V and 5 bases from J, with 11 bases in between. Per the germline V gene, CDR1 is MNHEY and CDR2 is SMNVEV (reference sequence). The CDR3 sequence is CASSLGRVNEQYF. DNA of the CDR3: TGTGCCAGCAGTTTGGGCAGGGTAAACGAGCAGTACTTC.

The genes are TRBV27 and TRBJ2-3; possible D gene TRBD2, 5 bases. Germline V lookup: CDR1 MNHEY, CDR2 SMNVEV (reference sequence). V lost 3 bases, J lost 1 base, and 8 bases lay in between. CDR3 length equals 14 residues. The CDR3: CASSFGGGTDTQYF. CDR3 nucleotide sequence: TGTGCCAGCAGTTTTGGAGGAGGCACAGATACGCAGTATTTT.

This clone was seen a single time. The chain has TRBV7-9 and TRBJ2-1, with D perhaps matching TRBD1 (6 bases). Per germline, CDR1 SEHNR and CDR2 FQNEAQ (reference sequence). Trimming stripped 0 bases from V and 15 bases from J, with 21 bases between. The CDR3 runs 15 residues. In DNA form, the CDR3 reads TGTGCCAGCAGCTTAGCGCAGGGACATATTATCGGACTGTTCTTC. It specifies CASSLAQGHIIGLFF.

The chain has TRBV5-1 and TRBJ2-7; 8 nucleotides agree with TRBD1. The CDR3 is made up of 14 amino acids. Germline V lookup: CDR1 SGHRS, CDR2 YFSETQ. V trimming: 0 bases; J trimming: 5 bases; junction bases outside the gene matches: 4. CDR3 sequence (DNA): TGCGCCAGCAGCTTGGCCGACAGGGGCCACGAGCAGTACTTC. It specifies CASSLADRGHEQYF.

CDR3 in amino acids: CASSGDTQYF. CDR3 nucleotides: TGTGCCAGCAGCGGAGATACGCAGTATTTT. The rearrangement uses TRBV7-9 and TRBJ2-3; D remains unclear. The germline CDR1 and CDR2 sequences are SEHNR and FQNEAQ (reference sequence). The V end was cut by 5 bases, the J end by 5 bases, with 2 bases between. This CDR3 has 10 amino acids.

The chain links TRBV5-1 to TRBJ2-3; tentative D call: TRBD2 (5 bases). The CDR3 has 14 amino acids. Deletions cut 3 bases from V and 4 bases from J, with 12 bases between. Per germline, CDR1 SGHRS and CDR2 YFSETQ. This chain's CDR3 is CASSSSPGSDTQYF. In DNA form, the CDR3 reads TGCGCCAGCAGCTCTTCACCGGGGTCAGATACGCAGTATTTT.

The chain has TRBV12-5 and TRBJ2-7; the match to TRBD2 covers 8 bases. CDR1 is LGHNT, CDR2 FRNRAP, per germline. CDR3 size: 13 residues. The V gene end was trimmed by 7 bases and the J gene end by 12 bases; junction bases not matched to a gene: 14. Written as DNA, the CDR3 is TGTGCTAGTGAAACGGGAGGGGGAGGCCACCGGTACTTC. This encodes CASETGGGGHRYF.

This clone was seen a handful of times. The chain carries TRBV5-4 and TRBJ2-3, with TRBD2 matching 9 bases. There are 19 residues in the CDR3. The V segment lost 0 bases and the J segment 4 bases; nucleotides outside the gene matches: 15. The germline gives CDR1 SGHNT, CDR2 YYREEE (reference sequence). The CDR3 region is CASSLEGSRGGIFPDTQYF. The CDR3 DNA is TGTGCCAGCAGCTTGGAGGGCTCGCGGGGGGGCATCTTCCCAGATACGCAGTATTTT. The full variable domain, in which reference TRBV5-4 and TRBJ2-3 provide the parts outside the CDR3, is ETGVTQSPTHLIKTRGQQVTLRCSSQSGHNTVSWYQQALGQGPQFIFQYYREEENGRGNFPPRFSGLQFPNYSSELNVNALELDDSALYLCASSLEGSRGGIFPDTQYFGPGTRLTVL.

The chain has TRBV29-1 and TRBJ1-1; 7 bases are a match to TRBD1. CDR1 is SQVTM and CDR2 is ANQGSEA in the germline V gene. Trimming took 5 bases from V and 7 from J; bases not matched to a gene: 13. The CDR3 is 14 amino acids. The CDR3 nucleotides are TGCAGCGTTCTTCAGGGGGTCGGAATGCTTGAAGCTTTCTTT. Translation: CSVLQGVGMLEAFF.

The chain links TRBV29-1 to TRBJ1-6, with D uncertain. Per the germline V gene, CDR1 is SQVTM and CDR2 is ANQGSEA. The CDR3 contains 14 residues. Trimming took off 5 bases at V and 7 bases at J, with 15 bases between the two ends. The CDR3 sequence: CSVSGIGRNSPLHF. In DNA form, the CDR3 reads TGCAGCGTTTCGGGAATCGGCCGAAATTCACCCCTCCACTTT.

The rearrangement links TRBV11-3 to TRBJ2-2; a possible D gene is TRBD2 (5 bases). Germline V gene data show CDR1 as SGHNT and CDR2 as YENEEA. The CDR3 runs to 14 residues. Trimming took 5 bases from V and 8 from J, leaving 15 bases between them. The CDR3 sequence is CASSPGKSLGELFF. In DNA form, the CDR3 reads TGTGCCAGCAGCCCCGGGAAGTCCCTGGGGGAGCTGTTTTTT.

The V gene is TRBV7-6, the J gene TRBJ2-1; D is uncertain. The CDR3 length is 15 residues. Trimming pared 1 base from V and 2 bases from J, leaving 9 bases between. Germline V gene sequence: CDR1 SGHVS, CDR2 FNYEAQ. The CDR3 DNA sequence: TGTGCCAGCAGCTTAGAGAAGCGCCCCTACAATGAGCAGTTCTTC. Its protein is CASSLEKRPYNEQFF.

This clone was detected once. This chain joins TRBV30 and TRBJ1-1; D not resolved. The CDR3 is made up of 14 amino acids. The V gene lost 4 bases and the J gene lost 5 bases, with 17 bases spanning the gap. Germline V lookup: CDR1 GTSNPN, CDR2 SVGIG (reference sequence). The CDR3 DNA reads as TGTGCCTGGACCTCGGGGTTGGTCGGGACTGAAGCTTTCTTT. It yields the protein CAWTSGLVGTEAFF.

The V gene is TRBV5-1, the J gene TRBJ1-2; D is perhaps TRBD1 (5 bases). Trimming cost V 4 bases and J 8 bases, with 30 bases left between them. Per the germline V gene, CDR1 is SGHRS and CDR2 is YFSETQ. CDR3 length equals 18 residues. CDR3 coding DNA: TGCGCCAGCAGCCCCAAGGAGGCCACCGGGCCCAGGGAGAAAGGCTACACCTTC. This translates into CASSPKEATGPREKGYTF.

The chain is built from TRBV19 and TRBJ2-3; D uncertain. Germline CDR1 LNHDA, CDR2 SQIVND (reference sequence). The germline V and J ends were trimmed by 3 bases and 0 bases, with 7 bases remaining between them. The CDR3 sequence is 14 residues long. DNA of the CDR3: TGTGCCAGTAGTATGTCGTCTAGCACAGATACGCAGTATTTT. Translated: CASSMSSSTDTQYF.

The V call is TRBV20-1, the J call TRBJ2-3; D ambiguous. The CDR3 spans 11 residues. V was cut by 5 bases and J by 6 bases, with 9 bases left in between. In germline, CDR1 is DFQATT, CDR2 SNEGSKA (reference sequence). CDR3 in amino acids: CSALFSDTQYF. DNA for the CDR3: TGCAGTGCTCTCTTCTCTGATACGCAGTATTTT.

This clone was counted a single time. The CDR3 loop is CASSVPGQGMDEQFF. The CDR3 DNA reads as TGTGCCAGCAGCGTACCGGGACAGGGCATGGATGAGCAGTTCTTC. This chain connects TRBV5-8 to TRBJ2-1; 9 positions agree with TRBD1. The V and J ends lost 4 bases and 8 bases, in that order; junction bases with no gene match: 10. The CDR3 runs 15 residues. Germline V CDR1 and CDR2: SGHTS, YDEGEE.

On this clone: Different DNA sequences within this sample yield the same CDR3. The genes are TRBV5-1 and TRBJ1-6; 7 nucleotides line up with TRBD1. Trimming cost V 4 bases and J 6 bases; bases outside gene matches: 7. CDR1 is SGHRS and CDR2 is YFSETQ in the germline V gene. The CDR3 runs to 15 residues. This chain's CDR3 is CASSPGRQGNSPLHF. The CDR3 nucleotides read TGCGCCAGCAGCCCTGGCCGACAGGGTAATTCACCCCTCCACTTT.

This sequence joins TRBV27 and TRBJ2-7, with TRBD1 identical over 7 bases. CDR1 and CDR2 (germline): MNHEY, SMNVEV (reference sequence). The CDR3 totals 15 residues. V was pared by 6 bases and J by 0 bases, with 8 bases of the junction left unmatched. In DNA form, the CDR3 reads TGTGCCAGCAGCCTCCGGGACAGATACTCCTACGAGCAGTACTTC. Amino acid sequence: CASSLRDRYSYEQYF.